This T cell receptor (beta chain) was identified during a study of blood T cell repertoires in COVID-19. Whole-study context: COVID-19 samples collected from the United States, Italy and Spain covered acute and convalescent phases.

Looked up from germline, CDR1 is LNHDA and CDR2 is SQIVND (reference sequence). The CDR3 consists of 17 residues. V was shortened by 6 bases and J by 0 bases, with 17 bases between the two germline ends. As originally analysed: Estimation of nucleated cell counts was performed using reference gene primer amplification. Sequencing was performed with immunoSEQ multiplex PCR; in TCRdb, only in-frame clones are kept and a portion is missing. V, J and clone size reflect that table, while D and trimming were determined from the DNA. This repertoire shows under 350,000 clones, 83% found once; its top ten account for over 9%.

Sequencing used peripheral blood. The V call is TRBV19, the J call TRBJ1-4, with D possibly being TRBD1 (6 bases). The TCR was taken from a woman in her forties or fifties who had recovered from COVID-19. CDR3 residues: CASRLSGTRATNEKLFF. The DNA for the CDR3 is TGTGCCAGTAGACTTTCCGGGACACGGGCAACTAATGAAAAACTGTTTTTT.